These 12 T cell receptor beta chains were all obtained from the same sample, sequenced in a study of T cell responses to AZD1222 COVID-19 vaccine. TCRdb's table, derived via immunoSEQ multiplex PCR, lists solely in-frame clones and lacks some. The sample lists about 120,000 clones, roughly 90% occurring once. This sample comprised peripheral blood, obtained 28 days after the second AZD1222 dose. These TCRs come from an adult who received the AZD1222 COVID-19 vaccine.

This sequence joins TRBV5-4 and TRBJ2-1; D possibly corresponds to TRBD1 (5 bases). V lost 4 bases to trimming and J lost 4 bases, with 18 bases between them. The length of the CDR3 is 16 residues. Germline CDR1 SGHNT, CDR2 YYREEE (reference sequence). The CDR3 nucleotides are TGTGCCAGCAGCGCTCCTTGGGGCGCGGAATACAATGAGCAGTTCTTC. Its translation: CASSAPWGAEYNEQFF.

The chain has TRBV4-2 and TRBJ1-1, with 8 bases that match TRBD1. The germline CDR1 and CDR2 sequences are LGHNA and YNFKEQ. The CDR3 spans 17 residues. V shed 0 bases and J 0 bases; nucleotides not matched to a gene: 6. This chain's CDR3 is CASSQDHRGVMNTEAFF. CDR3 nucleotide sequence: TGTGCCAGCAGCCAAGATCACAGGGGGGTAATGAACACTGAAGCTTTCTTT.

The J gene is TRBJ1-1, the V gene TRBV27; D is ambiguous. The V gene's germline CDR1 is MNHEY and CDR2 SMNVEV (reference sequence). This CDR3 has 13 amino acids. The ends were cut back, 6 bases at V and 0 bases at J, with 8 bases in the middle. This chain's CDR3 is CASSPHMNTEAFF. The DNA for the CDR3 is TGTGCCAGCAGCCCTCACATGAACACTGAAGCTTTCTTT.

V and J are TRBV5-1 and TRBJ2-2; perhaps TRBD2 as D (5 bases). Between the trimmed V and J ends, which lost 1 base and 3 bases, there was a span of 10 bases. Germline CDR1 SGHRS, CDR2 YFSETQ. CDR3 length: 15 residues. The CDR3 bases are TGCGCCAGCAGCTTGAGGGAGATGGACACCGGGGAGCTGTTTTTT. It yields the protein CASSLREMDTGELFF. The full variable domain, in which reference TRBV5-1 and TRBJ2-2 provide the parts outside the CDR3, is KAGVTQTPRYLIKTRGQQVTLSCSPISGHRSVSWYQQTPGQGLQFLFEYFSETQRNKGNFPGRFSGRQFSNSRSEMNVSTLELGDSALYLCASSLREMDTGELFFGEGSRLTVL.

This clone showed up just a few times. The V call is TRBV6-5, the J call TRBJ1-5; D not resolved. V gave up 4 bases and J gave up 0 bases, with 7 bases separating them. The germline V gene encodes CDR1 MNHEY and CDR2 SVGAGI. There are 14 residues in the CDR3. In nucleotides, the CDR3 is TGTGCCAGCAGTTTCAGTGGTAGCAATCAGCCCCAGCATTTT. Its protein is CASSFSGSNQPQHF.

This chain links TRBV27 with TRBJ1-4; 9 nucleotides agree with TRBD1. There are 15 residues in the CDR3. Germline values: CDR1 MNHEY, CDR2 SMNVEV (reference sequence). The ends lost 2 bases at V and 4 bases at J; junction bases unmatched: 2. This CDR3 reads CASSLQTGGNEKLFF. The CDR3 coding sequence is TGTGCCAGCAGTTTACAGACAGGGGGTAATGAAAAACTGTTTTTT.

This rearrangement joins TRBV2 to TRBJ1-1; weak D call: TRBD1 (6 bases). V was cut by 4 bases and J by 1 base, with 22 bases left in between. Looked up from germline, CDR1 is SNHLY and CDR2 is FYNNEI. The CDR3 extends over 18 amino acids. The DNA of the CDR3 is TGTGCCAGCAGTGGCGATTGGGACACCGGAATAAGGAACACTGAAGCTTTCTTT. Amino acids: CASSGDWDTGIRNTEAFF.

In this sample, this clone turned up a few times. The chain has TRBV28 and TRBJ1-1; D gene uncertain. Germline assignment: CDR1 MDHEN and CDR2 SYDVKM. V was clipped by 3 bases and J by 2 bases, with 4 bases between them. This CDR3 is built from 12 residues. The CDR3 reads CASSFFNTEAFF. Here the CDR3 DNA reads TGTGCCAGCAGTTTTTTCAACACTGAAGCTTTCTTT.

Here the CDR3 reads CASSPGQGVLTDTQYF. CDR3 nucleotide sequence: TGTGCCAGCAGCCCCGGACAGGGGGTACTAACAGATACGCAGTATTTT. J is TRBJ2-3 and V is TRBV9, with 10 bases lining up with TRBD1. CDR1 and CDR2 from the germline V gene are SGDLS and YYNGEE. This CDR3 has 16 residues. V shed 4 bases and J 3 bases; nucleotides not matched to a gene: 8.

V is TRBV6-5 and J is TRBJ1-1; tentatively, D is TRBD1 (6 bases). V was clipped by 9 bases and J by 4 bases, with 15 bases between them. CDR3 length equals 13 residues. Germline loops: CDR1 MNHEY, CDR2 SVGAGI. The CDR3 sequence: CASHPGGATEAFF. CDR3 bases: TGTGCCAGTCACCCTGGGGGGGCCACTGAAGCTTTCTTT.

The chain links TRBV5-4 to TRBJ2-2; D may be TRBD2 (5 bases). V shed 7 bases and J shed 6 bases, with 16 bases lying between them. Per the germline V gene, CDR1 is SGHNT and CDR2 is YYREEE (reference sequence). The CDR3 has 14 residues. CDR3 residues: CASAGGQSPGELFF. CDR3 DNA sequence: TGTGCCAGCGCGGGTGGCCAGAGTCCCGGGGAGCTGTTTTTT.

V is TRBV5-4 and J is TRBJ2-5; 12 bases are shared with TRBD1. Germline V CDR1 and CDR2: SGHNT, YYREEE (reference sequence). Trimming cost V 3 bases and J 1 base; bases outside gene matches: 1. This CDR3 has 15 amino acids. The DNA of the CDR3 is TGTGCCAGCAGCTGGGACAGGGGGCGCCAAGAGACCCAGTACTTC. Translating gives CASSWDRGRQETQYF.